The rows below give T cell receptor beta chains drawn from one sample of a study of T-cell memory formation after mild COVID-19. TCRdb independently ran MiXCR on the 5' RACE reads; one entry per CDR3 protein. The sample consists of under 700,000 distinct CDR3 sequences, about a fifth of them appearing once. Sequencing was carried out using PBMCs or a T cell subset sorted from them (not recorded which). These receptors all stem from an adult woman who had mild COVID-19 (a few samples of this study predate the infection). Cell type and time point are not known. The CDR3 runs from the conserved cysteine through the conserved F or W. The order of the fields is J gene, D gene, V gene, clone size, CDR3 protein, CDR3 DNA. D genes are given only for firm matches. The size of a clone is reported for some rows only, either as once, few or many, or as a class for expanded clones.

TRBJ2-7 NA TRBV12-3/TRBV12-4 NA CASSPSGLVRTYEQYF TGTGCCAGCAGCCCTAGTGGGCTTGTCAGGACCTACGAGCAGTACTTC
TRBJ1-1 NA TRBV20-1 NA CSASMGPGGTNTEAFF TGCAGTGCTAGTATGGGGCCGGGGGGGACGAACACTGAAGCTTTCTTT
TRBJ1-2 NA TRBV5-6 NA CASSLGVGGNYGYTF TGTGCCAGCAGCTTGGGAGTAGGAGGGAACTATGGCTACACCTTC
TRBJ1-1 NA TRBV6-5 NA CASSYSQGEAFF TGTGCCAGCAGTTACTCGCAGGGTGAAGCTTTCTTT
TRBJ1-2 NA TRBV7-3 NA CASSLNPQGSGYTF TGTGCCAGCAGCTTAAACCCACAGGGATCTGGCTACACCTTC
TRBJ2-3 TRBD2 TRBV20-1 many CSARDLASGGLSTDTQYF TGCAGTGCTAGAGATCTGGCTAGCGGGGGGCTTTCCACAGATACGCAGTATTTT
TRBJ1-1 NA TRBV20-1 NA CSARRSSEAFF TGCAGTGCTAGACGCAGTTCTGAAGCTTTCTTT
TRBJ1-1 NA TRBV7-8 few CASSLGRNSQNTEAFF TGTGCCAGCAGCTTAGGTCGTAACAGCCAGAACACTGAAGCTTTCTTT
TRBJ2-3 TRBD2 TRBV7-6 NA CASSLMRGADTDTQYF TGTGCCAGCAGCTTAATGCGGGGGGCCGACACAGATACGCAGTATTTT
TRBJ2-1 TRBD2 TRBV7-6 NA CASSLDELAGIPNEQFF TGTGCCAGCAGCTTAGACGAACTAGCGGGAATCCCCAATGAGCAGTTCTTC
TRBJ2-3 NA TRBV6-1 few CASSGIYDLSTDTQYF TGTGCCAGCAGTGGTATCTACGATCTTAGCACAGATACGCAGTATTTT
TRBJ1-5 NA TRBV20-1 few CSARYQGNQPQHF TGCAGTGCTAGATATCAGGGAAATCAGCCCCAGCATTTT
TRBJ2-1 NA TRBV29-1 few CSVELHSGEQFF TGCAGCGTTGAATTGCACAGTGGCGAGCAGTTCTTC
TRBJ2-3 NA TRBV12-3/TRBV12-4 few CASSLRGHTDTQYF TGTGCCAGCAGTTTACGGGGGCACACAGATACGCAGTATTTT
TRBJ1-2 NA TRBV24-1 few CATSQGNGYTF TGTGCCACCAGTCAGGGTAATGGCTACACCTTC
TRBJ2-3 NA TRBV5-1 few CASSSLDSGFTDTQYF TGCGCCAGCAGCTCTTTGGATTCCGGGTTCACAGATACGCAGTATTTT
TRBJ2-1 NA TRBV24-1 NA CATSEGRGRLPEQFF TGTGCCACCAGTGAGGGCCGAGGGAGGCTCCCCGAGCAGTTCTTC
TRBJ2-5 NA TRBV14 many CASSQGLQETQYF TGTGCCAGCAGCCAGGGACTTCAAGAGACCCAGTACTTC
TRBJ1-1 NA TRBV7-9 NA CDSSFYSGRTEAFF TGTGACAGCAGCTTCTACTCAGGGAGGACTGAAGCTTTCTTT
TRBJ2-1 NA TRBV6-1 few CASKVDSASYNEQFF TGTGCCAGCAAAGTGGATTCCGCCTCCTACAATGAGCAGTTCTTC
TRBJ2-1 NA TRBV29-1 few CSSRTPSSYNEQFF TGCAGTTCTCGGACTCCGAGCTCCTACAATGAGCAGTTCTTC
TRBJ2-3 TRBD2 TRBV7-6 NA CASSERTSGTDTQYF TGTGCCAGCAGCGAGAGGACTAGCGGCACAGATACGCAGTATTTT